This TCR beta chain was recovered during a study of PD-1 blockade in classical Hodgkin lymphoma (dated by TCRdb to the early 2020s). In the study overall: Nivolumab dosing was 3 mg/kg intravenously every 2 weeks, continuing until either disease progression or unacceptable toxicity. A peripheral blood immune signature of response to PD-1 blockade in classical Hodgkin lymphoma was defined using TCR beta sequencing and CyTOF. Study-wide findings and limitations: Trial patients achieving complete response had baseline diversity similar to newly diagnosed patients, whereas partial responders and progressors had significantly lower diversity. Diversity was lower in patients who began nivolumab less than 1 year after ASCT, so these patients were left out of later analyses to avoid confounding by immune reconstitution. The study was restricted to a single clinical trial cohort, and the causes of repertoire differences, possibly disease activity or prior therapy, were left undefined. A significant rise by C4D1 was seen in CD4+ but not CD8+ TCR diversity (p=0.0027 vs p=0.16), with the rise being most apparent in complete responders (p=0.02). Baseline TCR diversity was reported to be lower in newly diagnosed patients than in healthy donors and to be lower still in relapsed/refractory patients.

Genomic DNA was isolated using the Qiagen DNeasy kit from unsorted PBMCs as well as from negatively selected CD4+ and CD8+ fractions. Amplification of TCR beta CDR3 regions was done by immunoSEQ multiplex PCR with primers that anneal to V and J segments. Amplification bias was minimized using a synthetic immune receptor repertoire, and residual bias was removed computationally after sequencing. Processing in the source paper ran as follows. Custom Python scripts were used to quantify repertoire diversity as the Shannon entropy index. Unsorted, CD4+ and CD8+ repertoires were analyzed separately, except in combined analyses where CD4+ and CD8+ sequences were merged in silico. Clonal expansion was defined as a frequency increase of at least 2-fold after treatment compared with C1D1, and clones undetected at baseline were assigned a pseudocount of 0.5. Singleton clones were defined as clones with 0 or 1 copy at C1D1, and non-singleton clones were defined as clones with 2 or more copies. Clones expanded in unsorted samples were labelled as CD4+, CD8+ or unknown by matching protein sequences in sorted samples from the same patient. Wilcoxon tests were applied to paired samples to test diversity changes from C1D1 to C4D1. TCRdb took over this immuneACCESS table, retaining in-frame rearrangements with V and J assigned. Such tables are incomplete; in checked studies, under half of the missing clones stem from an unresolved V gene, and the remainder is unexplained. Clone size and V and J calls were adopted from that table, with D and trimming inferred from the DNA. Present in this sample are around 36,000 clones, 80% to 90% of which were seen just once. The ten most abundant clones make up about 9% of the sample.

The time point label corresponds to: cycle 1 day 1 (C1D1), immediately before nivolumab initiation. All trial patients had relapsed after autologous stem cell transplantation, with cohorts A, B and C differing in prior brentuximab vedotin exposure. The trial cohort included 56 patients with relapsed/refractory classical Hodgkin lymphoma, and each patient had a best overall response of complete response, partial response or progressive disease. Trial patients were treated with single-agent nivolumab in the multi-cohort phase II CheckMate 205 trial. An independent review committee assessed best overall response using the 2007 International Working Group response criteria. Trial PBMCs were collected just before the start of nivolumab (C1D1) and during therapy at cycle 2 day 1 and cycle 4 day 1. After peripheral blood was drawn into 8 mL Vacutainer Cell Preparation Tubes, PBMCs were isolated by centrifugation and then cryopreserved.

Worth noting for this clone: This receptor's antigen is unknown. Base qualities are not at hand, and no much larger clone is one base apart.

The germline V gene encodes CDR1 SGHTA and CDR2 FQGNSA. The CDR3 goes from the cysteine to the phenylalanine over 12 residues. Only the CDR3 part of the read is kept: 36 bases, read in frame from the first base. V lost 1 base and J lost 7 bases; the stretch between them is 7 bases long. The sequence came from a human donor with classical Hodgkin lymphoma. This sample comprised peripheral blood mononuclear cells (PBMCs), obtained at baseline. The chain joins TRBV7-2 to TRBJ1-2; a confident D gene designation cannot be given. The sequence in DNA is TGTGCCAGCAGCTTAGTACCCGGTGGCTACACCTTC. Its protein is CASSLVPGGYTF.